These 25 T cell receptor beta chains share one sample of origin, sequenced in a study of blood T cell repertoires in COVID-19. Clones were sequenced by immunoSEQ multiplex PCR, and TCRdb holds only the in-frame ones, with some missing. The sample has roughly 320,000 clones, approximately 84% seen once. The sequenced material came from PBMCs or T cells enriched from blood (not recorded which). The receptors come from a man aged 30-40 years who had recovered from COVID-19.

V and J are TRBV5-1 and TRBJ2-2, with 10 bases aligning to TRBD1. Germline V gene lookup returns CDR1 SGHRS and CDR2 YFSETQ. V shed 3 bases, J shed 4 bases, and the junction held 12 bases outside the gene matches. The CDR3 length is 18 residues. The CDR3 region is CASSSQPRRTGGTGELFF. As DNA, the CDR3 is TGCGCCAGCAGCTCCCAACCCCGACGGACAGGGGGCACCGGGGAGCTGTTTTTT.

The chain is built from TRBV7-2 and TRBJ1-3, with D possibly TRBD1 on 6 matching bases. V was clipped by 7 bases and J by 0 bases, with 16 bases between them. This CDR3 comprises 16 residues. Germline lookup yields CDR1 SGHTA and CDR2 FQGNSA. The CDR3 region has the DNA TGTGCCAGCAAGAGTCCAGGGGCTCGCTCTGGAAACACCATATATTTT. This sequence encodes CASKSPGARSGNTIYF.

This clone has more than one count but fewer than ten. The chain employs TRBV10-2 and TRBJ2-7; D is possibly TRBD1 (5 bases). Trimming cost V 6 bases and J 3 bases, with 21 bases left between them. This CDR3 is built from 16 residues. Looked up from germline, CDR1 is WSHSY and CDR2 is SAAADI. CDR3 protein: CASSPFLAGIFYEQYF. The DNA of the CDR3 is TGCGCCAGCAGCCCTTTCCTGGCAGGGATCTTCTACGAGCAGTACTTC.

The V call is TRBV11-3, the J call TRBJ2-3; TRBD2 agrees at 8 bases. Looked up from germline, CDR1 is SGHNT and CDR2 is YENEEA. This CDR3 is built from 14 residues. With V trimmed by 6 bases and J by 7 bases, 9 bases remained unmatched. As DNA, the CDR3 is TGTGCCAGCAGTTTTCAGCGGGAGTCGTATACGCAGTATTTT. This codes for CASSFQRESYTQYF.

The rearrangement uses TRBV10-2 and TRBJ2-1; D gene ambiguous. The V end was cut by 7 bases, the J end by 2 bases, with 12 bases between. This CDR3 is 14 amino acids long. Germline V gives CDR1 WSHSY, CDR2 SAAADI. CDR3 coding DNA: TGCGCCAGCAAGTGGCCAGGAACCTACAATGAGCAGTTCTTC. Its protein product is CASKWPGTYNEQFF.

The rearrangement joins TRBV6-1 to TRBJ2-7, with 12 nucleotides matching TRBD1. CDR3 size: 16 residues. Trimming at V came to 3 bases and at J to 0 bases, leaving 3 bases not matched to a gene. CDR1 and CDR2 (germline): MNHNS, SASEGT. As DNA, the CDR3 is TGTGCCAGCAGTGAGCCGGGACAGGGGGCCTCCTACGAGCAGTACTTC. Encoded protein: CASSEPGQGASYEQYF.

This clone was seen once. The chain recombines TRBV19 with TRBJ2-1, with 7 bases aligning to TRBD2. This CDR3 has 15 amino acids. CDR1 is LNHDA, CDR2 SQIVND, per germline (reference sequence). V shed 6 bases and J 7 bases; nucleotides not matched to a gene: 12. Here the CDR3 DNA reads TGTGCCAGTAGACGAAGCGGGACGATGGATAATGAGCAGTTCTTC. It yields the protein CASRRSGTMDNEQFF.

This clone was detected once. The chain links TRBV7-2 to TRBJ2-3, with 11 nucleotides matching TRBD2. This CDR3 contains 17 residues. V dropped 1 base and J dropped 4; count of bases not matched to a gene: 7. The germline gives CDR1 SGHTA, CDR2 FQGNSA. The CDR3 region has the DNA TGTGCCAGCAGCTTAGAACGGCTAGCGGGGGGACCAGATACGCAGTATTTT. Protein product: CASSLERLAGGPDTQYF. Looking up the rest from reference TRBV7-2 and TRBJ2-3 gives the full variable domain: GAGVSQSPSNKVTEKGKDVELRCDPISGHTALYWYRQSLGQGLEFLIYFQGNSAPDKSGLPSDRFSAERTGGSVSTLTIQRTQQEDSAVYLCASSLERLAGGPDTQYFGPGTRLTVL.

The J gene is TRBJ1-1, the V gene TRBV27; D might be TRBD1 (5 bases). Trimming took 5 bases from V and 1 from J, leaving 8 bases between them. Germline CDR1 reads MNHEY; CDR2 reads SMNVEV (reference sequence). The CDR3 runs to 13 residues. The CDR3: CASSKQENTEAFF. In DNA form, the CDR3 reads TGTGCCAGCAGTAAACAGGAGAACACTGAAGCTTTCTTT.

V gene TRBV13 combines with J gene TRBJ2-1; perhaps TRBD2 as D (7 bases). Between the trimmed V and J ends, which lost 5 bases and 7 bases, there was a span of 21 bases. There are 16 residues in the CDR3. CDR1 and CDR2 (germline): PRHDT, FYEKMQ (reference sequence). DNA for the CDR3: TGTGCCAGCAGCAACGCCCCCCGGGGGGCAGGGAATGAGCAGTTCTTC. Translation: CASSNAPRGAGNEQFF. Using reference TRBV13 and TRBJ2-1 for the parts outside the CDR3, the full variable domain is AAGVIQSPRHLIKEKRETATLKCYPIPRHDTVYWYQQGPGQDPQFLISFYEKMQSDKGSIPDRFSAQQFSDYHSELNMSSLELGDSALYFCASSNAPRGAGNEQFFGPGTRLTVL.

The chain recombines TRBV20-1 with TRBJ2-7; D unclear. The CDR3 covers 11 residues. CDR1 DFQATT and CDR2 SNEGSKA come from the germline V gene (reference sequence). V was clipped by 6 bases and J by 3 bases, with 9 bases between them. The chain's CDR3 is CSAQRSYEQYF. CDR3 in DNA: TGCAGTGCGCAGAGGAGCTACGAGCAGTACTTC.

In its sample, this clone was seen once. The chain links TRBV11-3 to TRBJ2-7, with TRBD1 as a possible D gene (5 bases). Germline V gene lookup returns CDR1 SGHNT and CDR2 YENEEA. Trimming stripped 10 bases from V and 1 base from J, with 17 bases between. The CDR3 runs to 14 residues. The DNA of the CDR3 is TGTGCCACAAAAAAGGGGTTAGGATCCTACGAGCAGTACTTC. Translation: CATKKGLGSYEQYF.

J is TRBJ2-7 and V is TRBV2; D may be TRBD1 (6 bases). Between the trimmed V and J ends, which lost 2 bases and 0 bases, there was a span of 8 bases. The CDR3 sequence is 14 residues long. Germline values: CDR1 SNHLY, CDR2 FYNNEI. CDR3 region: CASSEQGSSYEQYF. The CDR3 DNA is TGTGCCAGCAGTGAACAGGGGAGCTCCTACGAGCAGTACTTC.

V is TRBV3-1 (or the pseudogene TRBV3-2) and J is TRBJ2-1; TRBD2 matches 9 bases. Germline CDR1 and CDR2: LGHDT and YNNKEL (reference sequence). This CDR3 is built from 17 residues. The V segment lost 3 bases and the J segment 2 bases; nucleotides outside the gene matches: 8. CDR3 nucleotides: TGTGCCAGCAGCCACCCAGCGGGAGGTGCAACCTACAATGAGCAGTTCTTC. It encodes CASSHPAGGATYNEQFF.

This chain connects TRBV3-1 (or the pseudogene TRBV3-2) to TRBJ1-2, with D uncertain. The V end lost 0 bases, the J end lost 8 bases, and 10 bases lay between the germline ends. Germline assignment: CDR1 LGHDT and CDR2 YNNKEL (reference sequence). The CDR3 sequence is 13 residues long. CDR3 bases: TGTGCCAGCAGCCAAGAGAACCCCAGAGGCTACACCTTC. Its translation is CASSQENPRGYTF.

The CDR3 reads CASSLDSNYGYTF. The CDR3 nucleotides are TGTGCCAGCAGCTTAGACAGTAACTATGGCTACACCTTC. V usage is TRBV7-8 and J usage is TRBJ1-2; D uncertain. Germline assignment: CDR1 SGHVS and CDR2 FQNEAQ. Trimming took off 1 base at V and 1 base at J, with 4 bases between the two ends. CDR3 length equals 13 residues.

The V and J genes are TRBV27 and TRBJ1-1; 10 bases are shared with TRBD1. V shed 5 bases and J 4 bases; nucleotides not matched to a gene: 4. Per germline, CDR1 MNHEY and CDR2 SMNVEV (reference sequence). The CDR3 totals 14 residues. For the CDR3, the DNA is TGTGCCAGCAGTCGACAGGGGGCTGGCACTGAAGCTTTCTTT. It codes for CASSRQGAGTEAFF.

The V call is TRBV12-3 or TRBV12-4, the J call TRBJ1-1; D is possibly TRBD1 (5 bases). Trimming took 6 bases from V and 5 from J, leaving 10 bases between them. The CDR3 sequence is 12 residues long. Here the CDR3 reads CASRPRGTEAFF. CDR3 in DNA: TGTGCCAGCAGACCACGGGGGACTGAAGCTTTCTTT.

This clone was counted once. The chain recombines TRBV15 with TRBJ1-4, with TRBD1 matching 7 bases. Per the germline V gene, CDR1 is LNHNV and CDR2 is YYDKDF (reference sequence). V gave up 6 bases and J gave up 7 bases; unmatched junction bases: 11. This CDR3 region has 15 residues. The CDR3 sequence is CATRPEGARVEKLFF. CDR3 in DNA: TGTGCCACCAGACCTGAGGGGGCAAGGGTTGAAAAACTGTTTTTT.

The chain employs TRBV7-2 and TRBJ2-3; TRBD1 is a possible D gene (5 bases). CDR3 length: 16 residues. V was clipped by 4 bases and J by 5 bases, with 19 bases between them. Germline CDR1 reads SGHTA; CDR2 reads FQGNSA. The CDR3 DNA sequence: TGTGCCAGCAGCTCCATTAGGGGTTTTTTTGGAGATACGCAGTATTTT. Encoded protein: CASSSIRGFFGDTQYF.

This sequence joins TRBV6-5 and TRBJ1-5, with TRBD1 identical over 7 bases. Germline-derived CDR1 and CDR2 are MNHEY and SVGAGI. The V and J ends lost 2 bases and 2 bases, in that order; junction bases with no gene match: 3. This CDR3 region has 15 residues. In nucleotides, the CDR3 is TGTGCCAGCAGTTACCGACAGGGACGCAATCAGCCCCAGCATTTT. Protein product: CASSYRQGRNQPQHF.

This clone came up once. The chain is built from TRBV7-6 and TRBJ2-1; 8 nucleotides align to TRBD1. Germline CDR1 reads SGHVS; CDR2 reads FNYEAQ. The CDR3 contains 13 residues. With V trimmed by 8 bases and J by 2 bases, 2 bases remained unmatched. CDR3 nucleotides: TGTGCCAGCCAGGGGGCGGCCTACAATGAGCAGTTCTTC. This codes for CASQGAAYNEQFF.

The chain couples TRBV28 to TRBJ2-7, with D possibly TRBD1 on 5 matching bases. V shed 10 bases and J shed 0 bases, with 16 bases lying between them. The CDR3 consists of 14 residues. CDR1 and CDR2 from the germline V gene are MDHEN and SYDVKM. DNA of the CDR3: TGTGCCACCGTCAGGGCGGAGAACTCCTACGAGCAGTACTTC. Translated, it gives CATVRAENSYEQYF.

The rearrangement uses TRBV5-6 and TRBJ1-2; D ambiguous. V was trimmed by 0 bases and J by 3 bases, leaving 12 bases between them. This CDR3 comprises 15 residues. Germline CDR1 SGHDT, CDR2 YYEEEE. In nucleotides, the CDR3 is TGTGCCAGCAGCTTGGGGGAGAAGGGTTACTATGGCTACACCTTC. Its translation: CASSLGEKGYYGYTF.

The V call is TRBV24-1, the J call TRBJ2-1; 8 bases fit TRBD1. The ends lost 11 bases at V and 5 bases at J; junction bases unmatched: 13. This CDR3 is 15 amino acids long. Germline V gene sequence: CDR1 KGHDR, CDR2 SFDVKD. The CDR3 coding sequence is TGTGCCAACGAACTGCCAGGGGGCGCACACAATGAGCAGTTCTTC. It is translated as CANELPGGAHNEQFF.